The T cell receptor (beta chain) under discussion was sequenced for a study of T-cell reconstitution after alpha-beta-depleted transplantation in children (dated by TCRdb to 2016 to 2018). Concerning the study at large: The study quantitatively tracked T-cell immune reconstitution after TCRalphabeta/CD19-depleted allogeneic hematopoietic cell transplantation in children using TCR repertoire profiling.

The treatment or condition label here, explained by the study, means: allogeneic hematopoietic cell transplantation with graft depleted of TCRalphabeta T cells and CD19 B cells. Transplant recipients were children who received TCRalphabeta/CD19-depleted allogeneic hematopoietic cell grafts. Broad study findings and their caveats: The apparently early alphabetaT-cell count recovery about two months after transplant was reportedly dependent on only several hundred rapidly expanded clones derived from non-depleted graft cells. Over the following months the frequencies of hyperexpanded clones went down, and after one year T-cell counts and TCRbeta diversity were mostly credited to newly produced T cells. In some patients, high TCRbeta diversity at day 60 was attributed to recipient T cells and intrathymic progenitors that had survived conditioning.

Library construction relied on PCR. The sequencing machine was an Illumina HiSeq 2500. To normalize quantification of the TCRbeta repertoire, the TCR libraries were built with molecular barcoding that relied on unique molecular identifiers. TCRdb reprocessing: public reads trimmed at Q25 with fastp, clones called with MiXCR, in-frame beta chains kept. For every CDR3 protein sequence, its rows merge into one entry that carries the most common genes and DNA. This sample has about 980,000 distinct CDR3 sequences in its table, and roughly 31% of those were observed once. In total, the top ten clones hold about 28% of the sample. A remark on this clonotype: Its antigen remains unidentified. No per-base quality is available; no much larger clone lies one base away.

From a lookup of the germline V gene, CDR1 and CDR2 are LGHNA and YNFKEQ. The CDR3 runs 17 residues from the cysteine to the phenylalanine. The CDR3 DNA has 51 bases and is translated from base 1. V and J lose 0 bases and 2 bases, and a span of 15 bases separates them. Sequences were derived from PBMCs, mostly from graft donor cells, sampled 360 days after TCRalphabeta/CD19-depleted stem cell transplant. The V and J segments used are TRBV4-2 and TRBJ2-3; the D segment could be TRBD2, given 6 matching bases. The clonotype originates from a boy younger than two who had a stem cell transplant for SCID, so the T cells may come from the graft donor. The CDR3: CASSQDPGLHHTDTQYF. In nucleotides, the sequence is TGTGCCAGCAGCCAAGATCCGGGACTCCATCACACAGATACGCAGTATTTT.